Listed here is a single T cell receptor beta chain. As yet, its antigen is unknown. Per germline, CDR1 SGHAT and CDR2 FQNNGV. CDR3 length: 11 amino acids. V lost 7 bases and J lost 4, with 7 bases in between. The source of the sample is a study of siplizumab effects on memory and regulatory T cells. Study-wide findings and caveats: Alloreactive sequences tracing back to unstimulated CD4+ memory cells fell significantly with siplizumab. Among mappable alloreactive CD4+ clones, the Treg-derived fraction averaged approximately 75% with siplizumab versus about 25% in controls.

The data were produced by immunoSEQ multiplex PCR, yet TCRdb's version contains in-frame clones alone and is incomplete. The sample carries around 100,000 clones, about nine tenths recorded once. Sequencing was performed on CD4+ T cells sorted from blood. The sequence derives from a human donor in good health. The gene calls are TRBV11-2 and TRBJ2-5; D unclear. CDR3 DNA: TGTGCCAGCACCGACGTAGAGACCCAGTACTTC. It encodes CASTDVETQYF.